This TCR beta chain derives from a study of graft-versus-host responses after intestinal transplantation. At the level of the study: Uniformly, recipients were administered anti-thymocyte globulin induction with subsequent tacrolimus and steroids for two to three years.

Concerning this clone: Its antigen is as yet unknown.

TCRdb's table, derived via immunoSEQ multiplex PCR, lists solely in-frame clones and lacks some. Of roughly 30,000 clones listed, about 80% are singletons. The CDR3 has 15 amino acids. The germline V gene encodes CDR1 SGDLS and CDR2 YYNGEE. Trimming took off 0 bases at V and 3 bases at J, with 13 bases between the two ends. The chain joins TRBV9 to TRBJ2-7; a weak D match, TRBD2 (6 bases). This sample comprised unstimulated CD8+ T cells sorted from spleen or lymph node cells, obtained before intestinal transplant. The receptor was derived from a human donor who received an intestinal transplant. This CDR3 reads CASSVGAAGGYEQYF. CDR3 DNA: TGTGCCAGCAGCGTAGGGGCCGCCGGGGGCTACGAGCAGTACTTC.